This T cell receptor beta chain was recorded in a study of human T cells and chemical hapten exposure. This clonotype was found a few times. The time point was: patch test 2, 6 weeks after DPC sensitization. Treatment noted: therapeutic diphenylcyclopropenone sensitization with weekly scalp DPC. Each donor was an alopecia patient between 18 and 70 years of age who qualified for DPC. The study's library attached unique molecular identifiers to single cDNA molecules. A single record per CDR3 protein comes from TCRdb applying MiXCR to the RACE reads. The sample shows about 26,000 distinct CDR3 sequences, 8% to 10% of them seen only once. The sequence derives from a man aged 25 to 40 with alopecia areata. Some clones in this sample may be carry-over from other donors' samples. The specimen comprised whole blood, sampled in connection with sensitization to the hapten diphenylcyclopropenone (DPC).

The CDR3 loop is CASSPPRGFPNEKLFF. Written as DNA, the CDR3 is TGTGCCAGCAGCCCTCCGAGAGGTTTCCCTAATGAAAAACTGTTTTTT. The genes are TRBV7-9 and TRBJ1-4; D ambiguous. V was pared by 5 bases and J by 3 bases, with 16 bases between. CDR1 and CDR2 from the germline V gene are SEHNR and FQNEAQ (reference sequence). The length of the CDR3 is 16 residues. The complete variable domain, with remaining parts taken from reference TRBV7-9 and TRBJ1-4, reads DTGVSQNPRHKITKRGQNVTFRCDPISEHNRLYWYRQTLGQGPEFLTYFQNEAQLEKSRLLSDRFSAERPKGSFSTLEIQRTEQGDSAMYLCASSPPRGFPNEKLFFGSGTQLSVL.